This is a list of T cell receptor beta chains from one sample in a study of shared clonotypes between healthy human individuals. Using immunoSEQ multiplex PCR, the repertoire was profiled, and TCRdb retains in-frame clones only, with some absent. The repertoire consists of about 320,000 clones, with roughly 84% occurring once and the leading ten covering about 16%. Input material: memory CD8+ T cells sorted from blood. The origin of the receptors is a man aged 18 to 29 in good health. Both conserved end residues are part of each CDR3. The D gene is left open where the match is weak. Clone size, where shown, is once, few, many, or a class for clones that have expanded.

>TRBJ2-7|NA|TRBV11-2|NA
TGTGCCAGCAGCTTGGTCTCCGAGCAGTACTTC
CASSLVSEQYF
>TRBJ2-1|TRBD2|TRBV15|NA
TGTGCCACTACCGGGACTAGCGGATACAATGAGCAGTTCTTC
CATTGTSGYNEQFF
>TRBJ2-5|NA|TRBV5-6|NA
TGTGCCAGCAGCTACGACCTCCAAGAGACCCAGTACTTC
CASSYDLQETQYF
>TRBJ1-4|NA|TRBV13|once
TGTGCCAGCAGCTTAGGGGTCCTGTCCGGGGGTGAAAAACTGTTTTTT
CASSLGVLSGGEKLFF
>TRBJ1-2|NA|TRBV28|many
TGTGCCAGCAGTTTAATGGTGGGGGGGCCCCTCTATGGCTACACCTTC
CASSLMVGGPLYGYTF
>TRBJ2-1|TRBD2|TRBV4-2|once
TGTGCCAGCAGCCAAGAACGCGGACTAGGAGGATACAATGAGCAGTTCTTC
CASSQERGLGGYNEQFF
>TRBJ2-5|NA|TRBV2|NA
TGTGCCAGCATCCGGACAGAACCCCAAGAGACCCAGTACTTC
CASIRTEPQETQYF
>TRBJ1-2|TRBD1|TRBV10-1|NA
TGCGCCAGGGCCCGGGACAGGGGATACTATGGCTACACCTTC
CARARDRGYYGYTF
>TRBJ1-6|NA|TRBV5-4|NA
TGTGCCAGCAGCTTGGTAGGAGGGGGGGAACCCCTCCACTTT
CASSLVGGGEPLHF
>TRBJ1-4|NA|TRBV30|NA
TGTGCCTGGAGTGTATGGGGAGGGTCTAATGAAAAACTGTTTTTT
CAWSVWGGSNEKLFF
>TRBJ2-3|NA|TRBV9|NA
TGTGCCAGCAGCCCTCCCTTGATGGCGGGAAAGCAGTATTTT
CASSPPLMAGKQYF
>TRBJ2-1|NA|TRBV7-9|NA
TGTGCCAGCAGCTTAGCGAGAGGGGACCATGAGCAGTTCTTC
CASSLARGDHEQFF
>TRBJ2-7|TRBD2|TRBV7-6|once
TGTGCCAGCAACTACACTAGCGGGAGTAAGGACGAGCAGTACTTC
CASNYTSGSKDEQYF
>TRBJ1-6|NA|TRBV10-2|NA
TGCGCCAGCAGTGATGGGGGGCAGGCCTATAATTCACCCCTCCACTTT
CASSDGGQAYNSPLHF
>TRBJ1-5|TRBD1|TRBV28|NA
TGTGCCAGCAGTTTACAGGGGGCAGGCCAGCCCCAGCATTTT
CASSLQGAGQPQHF
>TRBJ1-5|NA|TRBV20-1|NA
TGCAGTGCTACACCAAGGCAGCCCCAGCATTTT
CSATPRQPQHF
>TRBJ2-3|NA|TRBV9|NA
TGTGCCAGCAGCTTCCTCCAGGGGGTAGCGGAGAGCACAGATACGCAGTATTTT
CASSFLQGVAESTDTQYF
>TRBJ2-1|TRBD2|TRBV6-5|NA
TGTGCCAGCTCGCCCCCGGGACTAGCGGGCAATGAGCAGTTCTTC
CASSPPGLAGNEQFF
>TRBJ2-7|NA|TRBV7-8|NA
TGTGCCAGCAGCCCTCAATTGTTGGGACTTGAGAGCTCCTACGAGCAGTACTTC
CASSPQLLGLESSYEQYF
>TRBJ1-1|TRBD1|TRBV11-2|once
TGTGCCAGCCCTTCGACAGGGGAGAACACTGAAGCTTTCTTT
CASPSTGENTEAFF
>TRBJ2-1|TRBD2|TRBV6-1|NA
TGTGCCAGCAGTGAAATAGCGGGAAGCTCCTACAATGAGCAGTTCTTC
CASSEIAGSSYNEQFF
>TRBJ2-5|TRBD2|TRBV7-8|once
TGTGCCAGCAGCTTAGGCGGGGGTCCAGGAGAGACCCAGTACTTC
CASSLGGGPGETQYF
>TRBJ2-7|NA|TRBV5-6|NA
TGTGCCAGCAGCCGAGCCCTTAACGAGCAGTACTTC
CASSRALNEQYF
>TRBJ2-7|NA|TRBV11-2|NA
TGTGCCAGCAGCTTCCTGGACAACTACGAGCAGTACTTC
CASSFLDNYEQYF
>TRBJ1-1|NA|TRBV7-2|NA
TGTGCCAGCAGCTCACACCACTTCTTCACTGAAGCTTTCTTT
CASSSHHFFTEAFF
>TRBJ1-2|NA|TRBV6-5|NA
TGTGCCAGCAGTTACAGGTGGGGCCAGGAGGGCTACACCTTC
CASSYRWGQEGYTF
>TRBJ2-7|TRBD1|TRBV18|NA
TGTGCCAGCTCACCGGGACAGGGGTACTACGAGCAGTACTTC
CASSPGQGYYEQYF
>TRBJ2-6|NA|TRBV5-4|NA
TGTGCCAGCAGCTTGGGGGCAGGCCTTGACTCTGGGGCCAACGTCCTGACTTTC
CASSLGAGLDSGANVLTF
>TRBJ1-4|NA|TRBV11-3|NA
TGTGCCAGCAGTCCAGGAACAGGGTACGGAGGAGCCTCTGAAAAACTGTTTTTT
CASSPGTGYGGASEKLFF
>TRBJ2-2|NA|TRBV12-5|NA
TGTGCTAGTGGTTTGCGACCCCTGGCGAACACCGGGGAGCTGTTTTTT
CASGLRPLANTGELFF
>TRBJ2-1|NA|TRBV27|NA
TGTGCCAGCCGACTGGACGGGTACAATGAGCAGTTCTTC
CASRLDGYNEQFF
>TRBJ1-1|NA|TRBV30|NA
TGTGCCTGGAGTACAGGGTTAACTGAAGCTTTCTTT
CAWSTGLTEAFF
>TRBJ2-5|NA|TRBV28|NA
TGTGCCAGCAGTACGCCGACAGTCAAGCCTAGCCAAGAGACCCAGTACTTC
CASSTPTVKPSQETQYF
>TRBJ2-5|TRBD2|TRBV5-4|NA
TGTGCCAGCAGCTCCGGAGAGTGGGAGGGCGAGACCCAGTACTTC
CASSSGEWEGETQYF
>TRBJ1-2|NA|TRBV2|NA
TGTGCCAGCAGTGAAGGTAACGCCAGGGACTATGGCTACACCTTC
CASSEGNARDYGYTF
>TRBJ1-3|NA|TRBV5-1|once
TGCGCCAGCAGCTTGAGCACTCACATTGGGAACACCATATATTTT
CASSLSTHIGNTIYF
>TRBJ2-2|NA|TRBV5-4|NA
TGTGCCACCCTACAGGATCCCACCGGGGAGCTGTTTTTT
CATLQDPTGELFF
>TRBJ1-1|NA|TRBV7-9|NA
TGTGCCAGCAGCTTAGCCAGGGAGAACACTGAAGCTTTCTTT
CASSLARENTEAFF
>TRBJ2-7|NA|TRBV9|NA
TGTGCCAGCAGCGTAGGAGGAACTGTCGAGCAGTACTTC
CASSVGGTVEQYF
>TRBJ2-7|TRBD2|TRBV27|once
TGTGCCAGCAGTTCACTAGCGGGCTCCTACGAGCAGTACTTC
CASSSLAGSYEQYF